The clone carrying this TCR beta chain occurred a few times. The Seattle patients joined while their infection was active and were tracked longitudinally afterward. This entry comes from a study of blood T cell repertoires in COVID-19. Study-wide background: Specimens from acute and convalescent COVID-19 originated in the United States, Italy and Spain. Sources were T cells, B-cell-depleted T cells, or PBMCs; the material itself was cDNA or gDNA.

V dropped 7 bases and J dropped 6 bases, with 12 bases sitting between them. CDR1 SQVTM and CDR2 ANQGSEA come from the germline V gene. The CDR3 sequence is 11 residues long. Clones were sequenced by immunoSEQ multiplex PCR, and TCRdb holds only the in-frame ones, with some missing. The data hold tens of thousands of clones, with 89% observed a single time. The receptor's source is a man aged 50 to 59 with COVID-19, enrolled during active disease. Source material: peripheral blood. V usage is TRBV29-1 and J usage is TRBJ1-1; D is uncertain. The CDR3 DNA follows: TGCAGCGGTCACTTAAATGCTGAAGCTTTCTTT. This gives the protein CSGHLNAEAFF.